These 17 T cell receptor beta chains were all obtained from the same sample, sequenced in a study of regulatory T cells in long-lasting Graves disease. The time point denotes: newly diagnosed GD, antithyroid drugs for less than 3 months. PBMC-extracted RNA yielded the TCR library. HTBI primers from iRepertoire and Arm-PCR of CDR3 regions yielded the TCR beta libraries. In TCRdb, the multiplex PCR reads were re-called with MiXCR into one record per CDR3 protein. The table includes approximately 470,000 distinct CDR3 sequences, 15% to 20% detected once. These records were also assigned to another study, of T cells in Graves' hyperthyroidism and ophthalmopathy.

Source: peripheral blood mononuclear cells (PBMCs), taken at new diagnosis, from a patient treated with antithyroid drugs. All receptors derive from a man between 35 and 55 years old with Graves disease.

This clonotype was recorded a few times. As DNA, the CDR3 is TGTGCCAGTAGTCACAAACCGGGACTAGCGGGAGGCGAGCAGTACTTC. Residues: CASSHKPGLAGGEQYF. The chain uses TRBV19 and TRBJ2-7; TRBD2 matches 15 bases. Germline values: CDR1 LNHDA, CDR2 SQIVND (reference sequence). V shed 5 bases and J 6 bases; nucleotides not matched to a gene: 8. This CDR3 spans 16 amino acids.

This chain links TRBV5-1 with TRBJ2-7; no reliable D call. Germline CDR1 SGHRS, CDR2 YFSETQ. The germline V and J ends were trimmed by 0 bases and 2 bases, with 9 bases remaining between them. The CDR3 runs 14 residues. CDR3 loop: CASSLGKATYEQYF. The CDR3 DNA follows: TGCGCCAGCAGCTTGGGGAAAGCAACCTACGAGCAGTACTTC. Combining the CDR3 with reference TRBV5-1 and TRBJ2-7 gives the whole variable domain KAGVTQTPRYLIKTRGQQVTLSCSPISGHRSVSWYQQTPGQGLQFLFEYFSETQRNKGNFPGRFSGRQFSNSRSEMNVSTLELGDSALYLCASSLGKATYEQYFGPGTRLTVT.

This clonotype occurred many times. This chain uses TRBV2 with TRBJ2-7, with a possible D match to TRBD1 (6 bases). From germline, CDR1 is SNHLY and CDR2 FYNNEI. Trimming pared 11 bases from V and 0 bases from J, leaving 11 bases between. This CDR3 has 12 amino acids. This CDR3 is CASGQISYEQYF. For the CDR3, the DNA is TGTGCCTCGGGACAAATCTCCTACGAGCAGTACTTC. Drawing the rest from reference TRBV2 and TRBJ2-7, the complete variable domain is EPEVTQTPSHQVTQMGQEVILRCVPISNHLYFYWYRQILGQKVEFLVSFYNNEISEKSEIFDDQFSVERPDGSNFTLKIRSTKLEDSAMYFCASGQISYEQYFGPGTRLTVT.

The chain combines TRBV10-3 with TRBJ1-1; no clear D gene. Germline CDR1 is ENHRY and CDR2 is SYGVKD. The ends were cut back, 3 bases at V and 2 bases at J, with 10 bases in the middle. CDR3 length: 14 amino acids. The CDR3: CAISDSQRNTEAFF. The CDR3 nucleotides are TGTGCCATCAGTGATTCCCAACGCAACACTGAAGCTTTCTTT.

As concerns this clonotype: Given a much more abundant clone one base away, this may be a read error. As the CDR3 is not closed by the conserved phenylalanine or tryptophan, this likely results from a read error. The chain uses TRBV6-1 and TRBJ2-1; unclear D gene. Per germline, CDR1 MNHNS and CDR2 SASEGT. V lost 1 base to trimming and J lost 0 bases, with 13 bases between them. The CDR3 is made up of 17 amino acids. The DNA of the CDR3 is TGTGCCAGCAGTGAAGTGGCGCGGATCAGCTCCTACAATGAGCAGTTCTCC. Protein product: CASSEVARISSYNEQFS.

This sequence joins TRBV2 and TRBJ1-4; the D gene is possibly TRBD1 (6 bases). From germline, CDR1 is SNHLY and CDR2 FYNNEI. The CDR3 spans 13 residues. V lost 6 bases, J lost 8 bases, and 13 bases lay in between. As DNA, the CDR3 is TGTGCCAGCAGAGAGACAGGACGGGAAAAACTGTTTTTT. Amino acids: CASRETGREKLFF.

On this clonotype itself: Mismatch with germline at one junction end may stem from a read error. The chain combines TRBV7-8 with TRBJ2-2, with a weak D call TRBD1 (6 bases). There are 15 residues in the CDR3. CDR1 and CDR2 from the germline V gene are SGHVS and FQNEAQ. The CDR3 loop reads CASSLRDRLTAELFF. The CDR3 bases are TGTGCCAGCAGCTTGAGAGACAGGCTGACCGCGGAGCTGTTTTTT.

V usage is TRBV12-3 or TRBV12-4 and J usage is TRBJ2-7; TRBD1 matches at 7 bases. The CDR3 contains 13 residues. J lost 5 bases, V lost 6 bases, and 7 bases had no gene match. CDR3 protein: CASSPGTVHEQYF. CDR3 in DNA: TGTGCCAGCAGCCCCGGGACAGTTCACGAGCAGTACTTC.

This clonotype was recorded at least ten times. The V call is TRBV2, the J call TRBJ2-3; 9 bases align to TRBD2. Trimming at V came to 6 bases and at J to 1 base, leaving 2 bases not matched to a gene. The CDR3 runs 14 residues. Germline V gene lookup returns CDR1 SNHLY and CDR2 FYNNEI. This CDR3 reads CASRLAGRTDTQYF. The CDR3 DNA is TGTGCCAGCAGGCTAGCGGGACGCACAGATACGCAGTATTTT. Looking up the rest from reference TRBV2 and TRBJ2-3 gives the full variable domain: EPEVTQTPSHQVTQMGQEVILRCVPISNHLYFYWYRQILGQKVEFLVSFYNNEISEKSEIFDDQFSVERPDGSNFTLKIRSTKLEDSAMYFCASRLAGRTDTQYFGPGTRLTVL.

The chain recombines TRBV25-1 with TRBJ2-7, with D unresolved. V shed 9 bases and J shed 0 bases, with 12 bases lying between them. There are 13 residues in the CDR3. CDR1 is MGHDK and CDR2 is SYGVNS in the germline V gene. The CDR3 sequence: CARAYENSYEQYF. The CDR3 region has the DNA TGTGCCAGGGCGTACGAAAACTCCTACGAGCAGTACTTC.

In this sample, this clonotype turned up many times. The chain is built from TRBV2 and TRBJ2-5, with TRBD1 matching over 7 bases. Germline trimming cut 8 bases from V and 4 bases from J; bases unmatched to any gene: 10. This CDR3 is 14 amino acids long. CDR1 is SNHLY, CDR2 FYNNEI, per germline. As DNA, the CDR3 is TGTGCCAGCCGGGACAGTACCTTTTTAGAGACCCAGTACTTC. This gives the protein CASRDSTFLETQYF.

The chain joins TRBV6-1 to TRBJ2-5; D assignment may be TRBD1 or TRBD2 (6 bases each). This CDR3 region has 14 residues. CDR1 and CDR2 from the germline V gene are MNHNS and SASEGT. Trimming stripped 0 bases from V and 7 bases from J, with 12 bases between. The CDR3 is CASSEALSGATQYF. In nucleotides, the CDR3 is TGTGCCAGCAGTGAAGCGTTGTCGGGGGCGACCCAGTACTTC.

This rearrangement joins TRBV5-1 to TRBJ2-7; no firm D call. The CDR3 loop spans 14 amino acids. Germline CDR1 and CDR2: SGHRS and YFSETQ. V lost 5 bases and J 1 base, leaving 13 bases between the germline ends. CDR3 sequence (DNA): TGCGCCAGCAGTGGGGTAGTTGGGTCCTACGAGCAGTACTTC. The encoded protein is CASSGVVGSYEQYF.

There are a few counts of this clonotype. Relative to the germline gene, one junction end is altered; a read error may explain this. V is TRBV7-7 and J is TRBJ2-1; 10 nucleotides match TRBD1. The germline V gene has CDR1 SSHAT and CDR2 FNYEAQ (reference sequence). The CDR3 consists of 15 residues. The CDR3 nucleotides are TGTGCTAGCAGCTCCAGTGCGGGACAGGGGACTGAGCAGTTCTTC. This gives the protein CASSSSAGQGTEQFF.

This clonotype was recorded at least ten times. The rearrangement joins TRBV28 to TRBJ2-1; D unclear. This CDR3 has 10 amino acids. V lost 8 bases, J lost 9 bases, and 8 bases lay in between. CDR1 MDHEN and CDR2 SYDVKM come from the germline V gene. CDR3 sequence reads: CASGRGEQFF. The CDR3 DNA sequence: TGTGCCAGCGGTAGAGGTGAGCAGTTCTTC.

This clonotype was seen ten or more times. This sequence joins TRBV28 and TRBJ1-2; the D gene is possibly TRBD1 (5 bases). Trimming removed 7 bases from V and 3 bases from J, with 15 bases in between. Germline loops: CDR1 MDHEN, CDR2 SYDVKM. The CDR3 contains 14 residues. This CDR3 is CASTQERGDYGYTF. Written as DNA, the CDR3 is TGTGCCAGCACCCAAGAAAGGGGCGACTATGGCTACACCTTC.

This clonotype was found many times. V is TRBV28 and J is TRBJ2-5; D ambiguous. CDR1 and CDR2 from the germline V gene are MDHEN and SYDVKM. This CDR3 is built from 14 residues. V shed 3 bases and J shed 0 bases, with 8 bases lying between them. CDR3 region: CASSFKLYQETQYF. The CDR3 DNA is TGTGCCAGCAGTTTTAAGTTGTACCAAGAGACCCAGTACTTC.